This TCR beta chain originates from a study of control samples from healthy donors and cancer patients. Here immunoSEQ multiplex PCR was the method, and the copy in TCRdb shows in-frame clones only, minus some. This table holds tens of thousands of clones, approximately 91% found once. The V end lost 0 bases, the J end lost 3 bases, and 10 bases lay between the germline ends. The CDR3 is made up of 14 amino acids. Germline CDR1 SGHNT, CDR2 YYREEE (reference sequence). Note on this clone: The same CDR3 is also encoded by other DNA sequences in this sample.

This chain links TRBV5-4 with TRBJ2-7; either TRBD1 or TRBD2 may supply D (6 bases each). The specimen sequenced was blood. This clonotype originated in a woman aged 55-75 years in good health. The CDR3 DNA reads TGTGCCAGCAGCTTGGATCGGGGGCACTACGAGCAGTACTTC. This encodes CASSLDRGHYEQYF.